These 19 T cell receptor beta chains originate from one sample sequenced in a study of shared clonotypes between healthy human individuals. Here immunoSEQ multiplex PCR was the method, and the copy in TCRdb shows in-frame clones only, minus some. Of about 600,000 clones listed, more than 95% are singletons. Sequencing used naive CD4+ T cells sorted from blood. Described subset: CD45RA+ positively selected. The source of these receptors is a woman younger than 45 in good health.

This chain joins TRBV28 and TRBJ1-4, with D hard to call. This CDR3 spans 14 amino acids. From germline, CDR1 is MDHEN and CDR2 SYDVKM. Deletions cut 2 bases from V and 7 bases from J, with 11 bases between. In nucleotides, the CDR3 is TGTGCCAGCAGTTTAGTAGGTGGGAGTGAAAAACTGTTTTTT. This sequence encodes CASSLVGGSEKLFF.

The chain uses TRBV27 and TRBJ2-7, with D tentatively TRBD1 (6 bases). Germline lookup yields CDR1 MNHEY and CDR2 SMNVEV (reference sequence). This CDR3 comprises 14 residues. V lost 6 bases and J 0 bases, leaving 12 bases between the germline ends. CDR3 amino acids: CASRGWGHSYEQYF. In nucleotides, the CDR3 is TGTGCCAGCAGGGGTTGGGGACACTCCTACGAGCAGTACTTC.

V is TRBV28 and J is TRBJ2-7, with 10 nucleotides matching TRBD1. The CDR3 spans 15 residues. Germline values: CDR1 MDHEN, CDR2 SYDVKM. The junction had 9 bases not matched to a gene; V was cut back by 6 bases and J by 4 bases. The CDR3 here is CASRDLGTGVYEQYF. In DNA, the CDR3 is TGTGCCAGCAGAGATCTCGGGACAGGGGTTTACGAGCAGTACTTC.

The CDR3 loop is CASSPGTSGGQETQYF. The CDR3, as DNA: TGTGCCAGCAGCCCCGGGACTAGCGGGGGACAAGAGACCCAGTACTTC. The J gene is TRBJ2-5, the V gene TRBV28; 14 nucleotides line up with TRBD2. Germline V gene lookup returns CDR1 MDHEN and CDR2 SYDVKM. This CDR3 contains 16 residues. The J segment lost 2 bases and the V segment lost 6 bases, leaving 5 bases of the junction unmatched.

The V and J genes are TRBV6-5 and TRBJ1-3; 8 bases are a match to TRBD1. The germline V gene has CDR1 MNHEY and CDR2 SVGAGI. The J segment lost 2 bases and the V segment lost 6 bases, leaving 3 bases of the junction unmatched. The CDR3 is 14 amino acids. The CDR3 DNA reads TGTGCCAGCAGCTTGACAGGGGCTGGAAACACCATATATTTT. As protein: CASSLTGAGNTIYF.

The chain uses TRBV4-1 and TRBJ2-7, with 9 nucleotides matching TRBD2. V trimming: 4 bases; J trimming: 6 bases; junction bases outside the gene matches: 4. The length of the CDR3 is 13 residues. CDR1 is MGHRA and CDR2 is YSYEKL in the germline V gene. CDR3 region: CASSRLAGSEQYF. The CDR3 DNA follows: TGCGCCAGCAGCCGGCTAGCGGGATCCGAGCAGTACTTC.

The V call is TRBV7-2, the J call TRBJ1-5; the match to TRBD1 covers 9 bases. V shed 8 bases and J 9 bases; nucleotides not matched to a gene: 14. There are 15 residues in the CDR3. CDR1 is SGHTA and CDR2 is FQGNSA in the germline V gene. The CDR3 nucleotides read TGTGCCAGCGGTGCTACAGGGGGCCCCGGGATGCCCCAGCATTTT. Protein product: CASGATGGPGMPQHF.

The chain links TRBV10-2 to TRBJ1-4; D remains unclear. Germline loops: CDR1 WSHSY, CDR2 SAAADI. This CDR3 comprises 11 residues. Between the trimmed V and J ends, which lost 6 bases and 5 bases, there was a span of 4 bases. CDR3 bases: TGCGCCAGCAGGCAGAATGAAAAACTGTTTTTT. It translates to CASRQNEKLFF.

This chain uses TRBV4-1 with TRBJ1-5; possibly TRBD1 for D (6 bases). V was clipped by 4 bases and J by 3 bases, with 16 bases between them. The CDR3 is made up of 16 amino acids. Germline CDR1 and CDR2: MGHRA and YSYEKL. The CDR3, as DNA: TGCGCCAGCAGCCGCGCAACAGGGAGCTACAATCAGCCCCAGCATTTT. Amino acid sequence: CASSRATGSYNQPQHF.

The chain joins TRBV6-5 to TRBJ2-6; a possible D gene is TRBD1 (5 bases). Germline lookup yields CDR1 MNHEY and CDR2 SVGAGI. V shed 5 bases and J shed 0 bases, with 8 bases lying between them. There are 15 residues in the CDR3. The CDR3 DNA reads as TGTGCCAGCAGTGCCAGGGACTCTGGGGCCAACGTCCTGACTTTC. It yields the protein CASSARDSGANVLTF.

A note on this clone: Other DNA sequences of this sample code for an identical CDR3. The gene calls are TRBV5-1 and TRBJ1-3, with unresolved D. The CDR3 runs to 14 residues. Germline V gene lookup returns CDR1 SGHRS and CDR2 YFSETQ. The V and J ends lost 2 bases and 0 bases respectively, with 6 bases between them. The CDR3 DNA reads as TGCGCCAGCAGCTTTGGTAACTCTGGAAACACCATATATTTT. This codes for CASSFGNSGNTIYF.

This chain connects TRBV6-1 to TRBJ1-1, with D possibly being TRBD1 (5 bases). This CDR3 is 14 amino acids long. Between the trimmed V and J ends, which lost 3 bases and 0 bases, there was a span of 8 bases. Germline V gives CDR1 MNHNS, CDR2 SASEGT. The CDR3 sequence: CASSERGLNTEAFF. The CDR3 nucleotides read TGTGCCAGCAGTGAGAGGGGCTTGAACACTGAAGCTTTCTTT.

The CDR3 nucleotides are TGTGCCAGTAGTATAGAGCGTAGACAGGCACTCAAAAACATTCAGTACTTC. It encodes CASSIERRQALKNIQYF. V is TRBV19 and J is TRBJ2-4; D may be TRBD1 (6 bases). CDR1 and CDR2 (germline): LNHDA, SQIVND (reference sequence). The CDR3 runs 17 residues. V was cut by 0 bases and J by 3 bases, with 15 bases left in between.

This CDR3 is CASTAPLRGGTDTQYF. The CDR3 nucleotides read TGTGCCAGCACCGCCCCCCTTCGGGGGGGCACAGATACGCAGTATTTT. The chain recombines TRBV28 with TRBJ2-3; TRBD2 agrees at 7 bases. The CDR3 extends over 16 amino acids. The V gene end was trimmed by 7 bases and the J gene end by 1 base; junction bases not matched to a gene: 11. In germline, CDR1 is MDHEN, CDR2 SYDVKM. Together with reference TRBV28 and TRBJ2-3, the CDR3 gives the full variable domain: DVKVTQSSRYLVKRTGEKVFLECVQDMDHENMFWYRQDPGLGLRLIYFSYDVKMKEKGDIPEGYSVSREKKERFSLILESASTNQTSMYLCASTAPLRGGTDTQYFGPGTRLTVL.

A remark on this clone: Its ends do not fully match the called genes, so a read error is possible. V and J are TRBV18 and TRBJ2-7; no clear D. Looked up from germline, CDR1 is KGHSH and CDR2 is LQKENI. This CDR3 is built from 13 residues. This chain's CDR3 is CASSPQNSYEQYF. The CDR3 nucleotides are TGTGCCAGCTCACCTCAAAACTCCTATGAGCAGTACTTC.

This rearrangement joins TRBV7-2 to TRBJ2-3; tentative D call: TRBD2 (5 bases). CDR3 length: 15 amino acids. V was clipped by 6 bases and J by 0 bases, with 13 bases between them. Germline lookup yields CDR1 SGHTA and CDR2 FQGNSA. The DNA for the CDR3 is TGTGCCAGCAGAGGACTGTCAACTAGCACAGATACGCAGTATTTT. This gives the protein CASRGLSTSTDTQYF.

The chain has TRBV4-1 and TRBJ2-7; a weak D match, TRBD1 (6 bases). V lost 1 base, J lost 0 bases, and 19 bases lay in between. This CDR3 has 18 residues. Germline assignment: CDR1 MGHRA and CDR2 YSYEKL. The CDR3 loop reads CASSQGGTTKRGSYEQYF. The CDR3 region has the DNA TGCGCCAGCAGCCAAGGGGGGACAACGAAACGAGGCTCCTACGAGCAGTACTTC.

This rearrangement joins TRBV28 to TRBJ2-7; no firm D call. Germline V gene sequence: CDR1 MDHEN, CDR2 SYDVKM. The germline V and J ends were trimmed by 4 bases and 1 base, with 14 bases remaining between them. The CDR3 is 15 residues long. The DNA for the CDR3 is TGTGCCAGCAGTTCCAGTGGCAGCCCATCCTACGAGCAGTACTTC. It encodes CASSSSGSPSYEQYF.

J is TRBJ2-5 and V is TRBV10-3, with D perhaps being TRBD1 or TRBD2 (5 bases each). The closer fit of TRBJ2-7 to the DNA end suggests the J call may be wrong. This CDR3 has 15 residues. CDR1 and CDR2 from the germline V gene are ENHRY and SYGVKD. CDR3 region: CAISAKGRSIYEQYF. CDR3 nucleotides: TGTGCCATCAGTGCTAAGGGACGGTCCATCTACGAGCAGTACTTC.